This passage covers 21 T cell receptor beta chains from one sample sequenced in a study of T cell responses to AZD1222 COVID-19 vaccine (TCRdb year 2021). To prepare the library, the immunoSEQ multiplex PCR assay was applied. Here the immuneACCESS table is served through TCRdb, limited to in-frame sequences with V and J called. Missing clones are a known gap in these copies; in checked studies unresolved V genes cover under half, and the rest lacks a known reason. For this sample the table gives more than 110,000 clones, of which roughly 92% were detected only once. Clones ranked in the top ten supply about 5.5% of the sample. This sample's time point label indicates: baseline before first vaccination. Sequencing was performed on peripheral blood, taken on day 0 of AZD1222 vaccination. All receptors come from an adult in good health.

V gene TRBV19 combines with J gene TRBJ1-4; D possibly corresponds to TRBD1 (5 bases). Germline V CDR1 and CDR2: LNHDA, SQIVND (reference sequence). The CDR3 covers 15 residues. Trimming took off 5 bases at V and 8 bases at J, with 18 bases between the two ends. CDR3 nucleotides: TGTGCCAGTAGTGCGCAGACAGTGGCCTCCGAAAAACTGTTTTTT. Translating gives CASSAQTVASEKLFF. The full variable domain, in which reference TRBV19 and TRBJ1-4 provide the parts outside the CDR3, is DGGITQSPKYLFRKEGQNVTLSCEQNLNHDAMYWYRQDPGQGLRLIYYSQIVNDFQKGDIAEGYSVSREKKESFPLTVTSAQKNPTAFYLCASSAQTVASEKLFFGSGTQLSVL.

The chain couples TRBV24-1 to TRBJ1-4; tentatively, D is TRBD1 (5 bases). Germline CDR1 is KGHDR and CDR2 is SFDVKD. The CDR3 has 18 residues. The V end was cut by 5 bases, the J end by 8 bases, with 26 bases between. In nucleotides, the CDR3 is TGTGCCACCAGTGTAAGAGAGTGGGGACCTCCTTGTTCGGAAAAACTGTTTTTT. Translation gives CATSVREWGPPCSEKLFF.

The table lists this clone with a count of one. The CDR3 nucleotides read TGCGCCAGCACGGCGGGGAACAATCAGCCCCAGCATTTT. It yields the protein CASTAGNNQPQHF. The chain employs TRBV4-1 and TRBJ1-5; D not certain. Trimming removed 7 bases at V and 3 bases at J, with 10 bases between. Germline V gene lookup returns CDR1 MGHRA and CDR2 YSYEKL. This CDR3 is built from 13 residues.

The chain is built from TRBV6-6 and TRBJ1-2, with D unclear. The CDR3 sequence is 14 residues long. CDR1 is MNHNY, CDR2 SVGAGI, per germline (reference sequence). V lost 2 bases to trimming and J lost 4 bases, with 11 bases between them. CDR3 sequence: CASSYVAESYGYTF. In nucleotides, the CDR3 is TGTGCCAGCAGTTACGTGGCAGAGTCCTATGGCTACACCTTC.

The J gene is TRBJ2-2, the V gene TRBV11-3, with D perhaps given as TRBD1 or TRBD2 (6 bases each). Deletions cut 1 base from V and 4 bases from J, with 10 bases between. The CDR3 has 15 residues. The germline CDR1 and CDR2 sequences are SGHNT and YENEEA. CDR3 nucleotides: TGTGCCAGCAGCTTAGGACTAGGGGGCACCGGGGAGCTGTTTTTT. Protein sequence: CASSLGLGGTGELFF.

The chain is built from TRBV27 and TRBJ2-1; 7 bases agree with TRBD1. Germline V gene data show CDR1 as MNHEY and CDR2 as SMNVEV (reference sequence). This CDR3 is built from 16 residues. The junction had 12 bases not matched to a gene; V was cut back by 6 bases and J by 4 bases. CDR3 sequence reads: CASRQETGTEYNEQFF. The DNA for the CDR3 is TGTGCCAGCAGACAAGAGACCGGGACAGAGTACAATGAGCAGTTCTTC.

V and J are TRBV6-5 and TRBJ1-2; D perhaps matches TRBD1 (5 bases). The CDR3 is 14 amino acids. V was trimmed by 6 bases and J by 2 bases, leaving 13 bases between them. Germline loops: CDR1 MNHEY, CDR2 SVGAGI. This chain's CDR3 is CASRGTGSNYGYTF. CDR3 DNA: TGTGCCAGCAGAGGAACAGGATCCAACTATGGCTACACCTTC.

This clone was picked up a small number of times. The chain carries TRBV5-8 and TRBJ1-2; the match to TRBD1 covers 9 bases. J gave up 8 bases and V 1 base, and 9 bases lay outside the gene matches. Germline CDR1 is SGHTS and CDR2 is YDEGEE. The length of the CDR3 is 15 residues. The CDR3 protein is CASSLRRQGGVGYTF. The CDR3 nucleotides are TGTGCCAGCAGCTTGAGGCGACAGGGGGGAGTCGGCTACACCTTC. Looking up the rest from reference TRBV5-8 and TRBJ1-2 gives the full variable domain: EAGVTQSPTHLIKTRGQQATLRCSPISGHTSVYWYQQALGLGLQFLLWYDEGEERNRGNFPPRFSGRQFPNYSSELNVNALELEDSALYLCASSLRRQGGVGYTFGSGTRLTVV.

CDR3 in amino acids: CASSQVGAGETQYF. Written as DNA, the CDR3 is TGTGCCAGCAGCCAAGTGGGGGCAGGGGAGACCCAGTACTTC. The chain recombines TRBV3-1 (or the pseudogene TRBV3-2) with TRBJ2-5, with D possibly being TRBD1 (6 bases). The V gene's germline CDR1 is LGHDT and CDR2 YNNKEL (reference sequence). Trimming took off 1 base at V and 5 bases at J, with 11 bases between the two ends. This CDR3 spans 14 amino acids.

The chain links TRBV13 to TRBJ1-1, with a weak D call TRBD1 (5 bases). Trimming cost V 8 bases and J 3 bases, with 13 bases left between them. This CDR3 comprises 13 residues. Germline values: CDR1 PRHDT, CDR2 FYEKMQ (reference sequence). The CDR3 loop is CASGGTADTEAFF. CDR3 nucleotides: TGTGCCAGCGGAGGGACCGCGGACACTGAAGCTTTCTTT.

This chain links TRBV24-1 with TRBJ2-1; 11 bases line up with TRBD2. CDR1 KGHDR and CDR2 SFDVKD come from the germline V gene. This CDR3 is 17 amino acids long. The ends lost 4 bases at V and 1 base at J; junction bases unmatched: 5. CDR3 in amino acids: CATSETSGVGSYNEQFF. CDR3 sequence (DNA): TGTGCCACCAGTGAGACTAGCGGGGTAGGGTCCTACAATGAGCAGTTCTTC.

V is TRBV15 and J is TRBJ1-5; a weak D match, TRBD1 (5 bases). CDR1 is LNHNV and CDR2 is YYDKDF in the germline V gene (reference sequence). The CDR3 is 14 amino acids. V was clipped by 0 bases and J by 4 bases, with 7 bases between them. CDR3 protein: CATSRDRVNQPQHF. The CDR3 DNA is TGTGCCACCAGCAGAGACAGGGTGAATCAGCCCCAGCATTTT.

The chain recombines TRBV19 with TRBJ1-2; 7 bases are a match to TRBD1. CDR3 length: 16 amino acids. Germline-derived CDR1 and CDR2 are LNHDA and SQIVND (reference sequence). V dropped 8 bases and J dropped 2; count of bases not matched to a gene: 14. Written as DNA, the CDR3 is TGTGCCAGTGCAAGACGGGGGACAGACGTAAACTATGGCTACACCTTC. It is translated as CASARRGTDVNYGYTF.

The chain recombines TRBV6-5 with TRBJ2-7, with unresolved D. Trimming shortened V by 2 bases and J by 0 bases, and 8 bases separated the two germline ends. There are 14 residues in the CDR3. Germline V gene lookup returns CDR1 MNHEY and CDR2 SVGAGI. The CDR3 protein is CASSYGSFSYEQYF. The DNA for the CDR3 is TGTGCCAGCAGTTACGGAAGCTTCTCCTACGAGCAGTACTTC.

In this sample, this clone turned up once. This rearrangement joins TRBV5-4 to TRBJ1-1; TRBD1 might be the D (5 bases). Trimming took 0 bases from V and 7 from J, leaving 13 bases between them. Per germline, CDR1 SGHNT and CDR2 YYREEE (reference sequence). The CDR3 consists of 14 residues. The CDR3 DNA reads as TGTGCCAGCAGCTTGGCCCGGGGCACGAGTGAAGCTTTCTTT. It encodes CASSLARGTSEAFF.

This chain connects TRBV12-2 to TRBJ1-3; the table's D call of TRBD1 was not tested on the DNA. TRBV12-2 represents a pseudogene. This CDR3 comprises 15 residues. The CDR3 nucleotides read TGTGCAAGTCGCTTAGTGAGGGACAAAGGAAACACCATATATTTT. It translates to CASRLVRDKGNTIYF.

This clone is a singleton in its sample. The J gene is TRBJ2-2, the V gene TRBV3-1 (or the pseudogene TRBV3-2); 11 bases match TRBD1. The CDR3 has 17 amino acids. Germline lookup yields CDR1 LGHDT and CDR2 YNNKEL (reference sequence). V lost 2 bases and J lost 7; bases outside the gene matches: 9. In DNA form, the CDR3 reads TGTGCCAGCAGCCAAAGGTCGGGACAGGGGGTTGTCGGGGAGCTGTTTTTT. This gives the protein CASSQRSGQGVVGELFF.

This clone occurred a few times. DNA of the CDR3: TGTGCCAGTAGTATTGGACAGGGGGATTCCTCCTACGAGCAGTACTTC. This encodes CASSIGQGDSSYEQYF. The rearrangement links TRBV19 to TRBJ2-7, with TRBD1 matching 10 bases. Unmatched junction bases numbered 5, after V lost 3 bases and J lost 0 bases. The CDR3 is 16 amino acids. Per germline, CDR1 LNHDA and CDR2 SQIVND (reference sequence).

The chain recombines TRBV11-3 with TRBJ2-1; 7 bases are a match to TRBD2. Germline CDR1 SGHNT, CDR2 YENEEA. The CDR3 is made up of 14 amino acids. The ends lost 1 base at V and 4 bases at J; junction bases unmatched: 1. The CDR3 sequence: CASSLGAGYNEQFF. For the CDR3, the DNA is TGTGCCAGCAGCTTAGGAGCGGGGTACAATGAGCAGTTCTTC.

V usage is TRBV28 and J usage is TRBJ1-2; D is ambiguous. Trimming stripped 6 bases from V and 5 bases from J, with 19 bases between. The germline CDR1 and CDR2 sequences are MDHEN and SYDVKM. The CDR3 extends over 15 amino acids. The CDR3, as DNA: TGTGCCAGCAGCCTTATCGGCGGGGAGAGGTATGGCTACACCTTC. It yields the protein CASSLIGGERYGYTF.

The chain recombines TRBV5-4 with TRBJ2-1, with D perhaps matching TRBD2 (5 bases). CDR1 is SGHNT and CDR2 is YYREEE in the germline V gene (reference sequence). V lost 4 bases and J 5 bases, leaving 19 bases between the germline ends. CDR3 length equals 16 residues. The CDR3, as DNA: TGTGCCAGCAGCAAGAGGTCAGGACTTTCGGACAATGAGCAGTTCTTC. It is translated as CASSKRSGLSDNEQFF.